This TCR beta chain was recorded in a study of cytomegalovirus exposure and HLA in healthy donors. Turning to this clone: Its antigen is currently unknown.

The V gene end was trimmed by 6 bases and the J gene end by 3 bases; junction bases not matched to a gene: 8. Germline V gene data show CDR1 as LNHDA and CDR2 as SQIVND (reference sequence). This CDR3 region has 14 residues. Amplification used 60 Vbeta primers and 13 Jbeta primers. Produced via immunoSEQ multiplex PCR; TCRdb's table is partial and in-frame only. The table shows some 150,000 clones, with about 80% occurring only once. Whole-study results and caveats: The authors listed 150 to 200 TCR beta chains as cytomegalovirus-associated. Earlier analysis looked at TCR beta V segments, and most were productive about 90% or about 30% of the time. With later analysis, a missense DCLRE1C variant became linked to TCR beta V- and J-gene trimming.

The specimen was PBMCs. The chain has TRBV19 and TRBJ2-7; TRBD1 matches 7 bases. The TCR comes from a man younger than 45 in good health and CMV-seropositive. DNA of the CDR3: TGTGCCAGTAGGAGGGGGCAGGGGATCTACGAGCAGTACTTC. It encodes CASRRGQGIYEQYF.